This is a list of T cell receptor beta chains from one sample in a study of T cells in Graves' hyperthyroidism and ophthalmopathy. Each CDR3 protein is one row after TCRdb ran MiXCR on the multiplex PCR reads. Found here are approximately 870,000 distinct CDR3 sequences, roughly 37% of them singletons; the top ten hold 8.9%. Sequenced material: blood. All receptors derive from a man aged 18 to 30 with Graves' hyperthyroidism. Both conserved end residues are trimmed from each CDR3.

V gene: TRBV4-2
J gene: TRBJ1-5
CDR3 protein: DSSQAAGSNQPQH

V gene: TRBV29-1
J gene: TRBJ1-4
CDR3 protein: SVGMGRTNEKLF

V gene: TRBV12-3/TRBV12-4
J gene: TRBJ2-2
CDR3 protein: ASSFAENTGELF

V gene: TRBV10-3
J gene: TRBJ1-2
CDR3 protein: AIRVNHYGYT

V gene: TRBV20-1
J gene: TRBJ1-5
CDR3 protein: SASLGGNQPQH

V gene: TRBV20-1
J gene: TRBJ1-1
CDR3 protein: SASPYRASNTEAF

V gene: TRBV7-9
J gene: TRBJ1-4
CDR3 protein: ASSSQGLVTGGEKLF

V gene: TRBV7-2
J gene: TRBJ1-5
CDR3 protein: ASSLVQGETQH

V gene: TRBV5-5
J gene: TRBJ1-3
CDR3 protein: ASSQAPISGNTIY

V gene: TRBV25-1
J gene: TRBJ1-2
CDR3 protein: ASSEEGGFGYT

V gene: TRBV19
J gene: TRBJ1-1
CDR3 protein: ASSPRREMHTEAF

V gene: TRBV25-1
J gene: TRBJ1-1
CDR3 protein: ASSFQGWMNTEAF

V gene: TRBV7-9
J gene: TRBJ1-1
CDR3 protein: ASSPGAGRRGAEAF

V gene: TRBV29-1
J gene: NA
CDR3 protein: SLRQGEKQF

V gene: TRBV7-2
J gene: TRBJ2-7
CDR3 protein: ASSPVRLAEMSYEQY

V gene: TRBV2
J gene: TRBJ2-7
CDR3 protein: ASRDPGQDYEQY

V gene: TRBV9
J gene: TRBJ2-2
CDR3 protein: ASSSGSGGPSTGELF

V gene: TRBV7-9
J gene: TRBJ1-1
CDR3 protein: ASLTEDDTEAL

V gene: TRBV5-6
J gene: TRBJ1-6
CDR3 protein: ASSKEPRRGSPLH

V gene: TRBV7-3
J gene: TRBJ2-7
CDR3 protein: ASSQEYSYEQY

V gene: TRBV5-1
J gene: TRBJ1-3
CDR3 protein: ASSLDGPGNTIY

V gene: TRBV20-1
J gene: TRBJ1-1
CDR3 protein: SARKLGTEGTEAF

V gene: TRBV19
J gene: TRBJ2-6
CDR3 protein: ASSSLPGSGANVLT

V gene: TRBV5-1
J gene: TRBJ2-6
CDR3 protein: ASKDGLSGANVLT

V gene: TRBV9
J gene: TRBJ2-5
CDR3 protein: ASSVDPGRGQETQY